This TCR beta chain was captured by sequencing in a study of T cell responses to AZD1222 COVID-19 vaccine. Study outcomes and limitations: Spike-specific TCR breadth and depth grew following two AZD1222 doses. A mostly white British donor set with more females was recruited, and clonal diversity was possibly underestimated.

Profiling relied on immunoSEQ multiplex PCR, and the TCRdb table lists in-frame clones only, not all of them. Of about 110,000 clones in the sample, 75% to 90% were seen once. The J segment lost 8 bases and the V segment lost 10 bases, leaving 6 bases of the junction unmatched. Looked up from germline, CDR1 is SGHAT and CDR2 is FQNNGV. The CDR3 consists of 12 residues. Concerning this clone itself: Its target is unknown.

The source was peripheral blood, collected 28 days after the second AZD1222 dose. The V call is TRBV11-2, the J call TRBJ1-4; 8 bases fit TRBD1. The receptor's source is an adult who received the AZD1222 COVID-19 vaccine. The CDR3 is CATGGRGEKLFF. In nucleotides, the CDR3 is TGTGCCACAGGGGGCCGAGGAGAAAAACTGTTTTTT.